The 26 T cell receptor beta chains given below trace back to one sample, sequenced in a study of blood T cells in healthy people across ages. A sample-barcoded 5' primer and a J-beta primer mix were used in a second PCR of about 7 to 12 cycles. TCRdb reprocessed the 5' RACE reads via MiXCR and lists one record per CDR3 protein. In the table there are 550,000 to 700,000 distinct CDR3 sequences, 27% of which are singletons. Material for sequencing was blood. The receptors shown here come from a woman aged 65 to 85 in good health.

The chain recombines TRBV7-9 with TRBJ1-2; TRBD1 aligns across 7 bases. The germline CDR1 and CDR2 sequences are SEHNR and FQNEAQ (reference sequence). This CDR3 is 15 amino acids long. Trimming took 5 bases from V and 4 from J; bases not matched to a gene: 10. In DNA, the CDR3 is TGTGCCAGCAGCCACGGAAGGGGGCAAGGCTATGGCTACACCTTC. Encoded protein: CASSHGRGQGYGYTF.

This clonotype was observed many times. The chain employs TRBV29-1 and TRBJ2-3; 12 bases agree with TRBD2. J lost 5 bases, V lost 4 bases, and 10 bases had no gene match. Germline CDR1 and CDR2: SQVTM and ANQGSEA. CDR3 length equals 16 residues. The CDR3 DNA is TGCAGCGTTGTAGGCCTAGCGGGGGGGCCGGGAGATACGCAGTATTTT. Translating it yields CSVVGLAGGPGDTQYF.

The rearrangement links TRBV7-2 to TRBJ2-5; D is possibly TRBD2 (5 bases). Germline CDR1 reads SGHTA; CDR2 reads FQGNSA. This CDR3 is built from 13 residues. The germline V and J ends were trimmed by 5 bases and 5 bases, with 12 bases remaining between them. In DNA form, the CDR3 reads TGTGCCAGCAGCCCCGGGATGTCGGAGACCCAGTACTTC. Protein product: CASSPGMSETQYF.

This clonotype showed up just a few times. The V gene is TRBV9, the J gene TRBJ1-4, with 7 nucleotides matching TRBD1. V dropped 0 bases and J dropped 8; count of bases not matched to a gene: 7. From germline, CDR1 is SGDLS and CDR2 YYNGEE. The CDR3 totals 15 residues. As DNA, the CDR3 is TGTGCCAGCAGCGTAGGAGACAGGGCTGCCGAAAAACTGTTTTTT. Its protein product is CASSVGDRAAEKLFF.

The J gene is TRBJ1-1, the V gene TRBV5-1; no clear D. The CDR3 consists of 14 residues. V lost 0 bases to trimming and J lost 1 base, with 7 bases between them. Germline V gene lookup returns CDR1 SGHRS and CDR2 YFSETQ. This CDR3 reads CASSLDMENTEAFF. The CDR3, as DNA: TGCGCCAGCAGCTTGGATATGGAGAACACTGAAGCTTTCTTT.

The rearrangement joins TRBV6-5 to TRBJ2-7; tentative D call: TRBD2 (7 bases). CDR3 length: 15 amino acids. The germline gives CDR1 MNHEY, CDR2 SVGAGI. Trimming shortened V by 2 bases and J by 0 bases, and 11 bases separated the two germline ends. The CDR3 DNA is TGTGCCAGCAGTTACCGGGGGGCTAGCTCCTACGAGCAGTACTTC. It encodes CASSYRGASSYEQYF.

This clonotype was picked up many times. V is TRBV7-9 and J is TRBJ1-1, with D perhaps matching TRBD1 (6 bases). V was pared by 2 bases and J by 2 bases, with 9 bases between. This CDR3 has 14 amino acids. Germline CDR1 SEHNR, CDR2 FQNEAQ (reference sequence). The CDR3, as DNA: TGTGCCAGCAGCTTACTAGGGGGAAACACTGAAGCTTTCTTT. This translates into CASSLLGGNTEAFF.

J is TRBJ2-7 and V is TRBV12-3 or TRBV12-4, with 7 bases that match TRBD1. Trimming at V came to 3 bases and at J to 6 bases, leaving 17 bases not matched to a gene. The CDR3 is 17 amino acids. This CDR3 is CASSFRPRTTGASEQYF. In DNA form, the CDR3 reads TGTGCCAGCAGTTTCAGACCCAGGACCACAGGGGCCTCCGAGCAGTACTTC.

This clonotype was counted between two and nine times. The V gene is TRBV24-1, the J gene TRBJ2-4; D unclear. Germline V gene data show CDR1 as KGHDR and CDR2 as SFDVKD. V was pared by 6 bases and J by 0 bases, with 11 bases between. The CDR3 runs to 15 residues. For the CDR3, the DNA is TGTGCCACCAGTTACGGCCACCCAGCCAAAAACATTCAGTACTTC. Protein product: CATSYGHPAKNIQYF.

The genes are TRBV20-1 and TRBJ2-7; TRBD2 aligns across 9 bases. Germline values: CDR1 DFQATT, CDR2 SNEGSKA (reference sequence). Trimming cost V 6 bases and J 4 bases; bases outside gene matches: 7. This CDR3 comprises 13 residues. The CDR3 spells CSAPGLAGYEQYF. Here the CDR3 DNA reads TGCAGTGCCCCGGGACTAGCAGGGTACGAGCAGTACTTC.

The V and J genes are TRBV27 and TRBJ2-1, with a weak D call TRBD2 (6 bases). The assigned J gene may be wrong: the sequence end matches TRBJ2-5 better. From germline, CDR1 is MNHEY and CDR2 SMNVEV (reference sequence). This CDR3 region has 15 residues. The CDR3 region has the DNA TGTGCCAGCAGTCTGCGGGGTGGTGGATGGGAGACCCAGTACTTC. Translated, it gives CASSLRGGGWETQYF.

This clonotype was found a few times. The rearrangement joins TRBV30 to TRBJ2-3; no clear D. Germline V gene lookup returns CDR1 GTSNPN and CDR2 SVGIG (reference sequence). Trimming took off 2 bases at V and 5 bases at J, with 5 bases between the two ends. The CDR3 covers 11 residues. The CDR3 region is CAWSMQDTQYF. The CDR3, as DNA: TGTGCCTGGAGTATGCAAGATACGCAGTATTTT.

The sample holds a few counts of this clonotype. The J gene is TRBJ2-7, the V gene TRBV4-3, with 7 nucleotides matching TRBD2. The CDR3 has 14 residues. CDR1 and CDR2 from the germline V gene are LGHNA and YSLEER. Trimming cost V 6 bases and J 4 bases; bases outside gene matches: 9. The CDR3 region has the DNA TGCGCCAGCAGTCCAGGATGGGGGGGTTACGAGCAGTACTTC. Residues: CASSPGWGGYEQYF.

The chain combines TRBV5-1 with TRBJ1-1; weak D call: TRBD1 (5 bases). This CDR3 has 13 amino acids. V lost 4 bases and J lost 1, with 8 bases in between. The V gene's germline CDR1 is SGHRS and CDR2 YFSETQ. The CDR3 reads CASSAGTNTEAFF. The CDR3 DNA is TGCGCCAGCAGCGCCGGGACGAACACTGAAGCTTTCTTT.

This clonotype came up a few times. The genes are TRBV18 and TRBJ1-1; the D gene is possibly TRBD1 (6 bases). V gave up 4 bases and J gave up 6 bases, with 15 bases separating them. Germline values: CDR1 KGHSH, CDR2 LQKENI. The CDR3 has 14 residues. CDR3 nucleotide sequence: TGTGCCAGCTCACGCGACAAGGGGGGCCCTGAAGCTTTCTTT. This gives the protein CASSRDKGGPEAFF.

This clonotype was seen a handful of times. This chain links TRBV6-2 or TRBV6-3 with TRBJ1-5; 10 bases are a match to TRBD1. Trimming took 2 bases from V and 3 from J; bases not matched to a gene: 7. The CDR3 extends over 17 amino acids. CDR1 MNHEY and CDR2 SVGEGT come from the germline V gene. CDR3 DNA: TGTGCCAGCAGTTACATCCGGGGGACAGGGGCCAATCAGCCCCAGCATTTT. Its translation: CASSYIRGTGANQPQHF.

This clonotype was found a few times. The genes are TRBV2 and TRBJ2-7, with TRBD2 identical over 7 bases. The CDR3 totals 12 residues. Trimming at V came to 4 bases and at J to 6 bases, leaving 3 bases not matched to a gene. Germline V CDR1 and CDR2: SNHLY, FYNNEI. CDR3 coding DNA: TGTGCCAGCAGTGGGACGGGAGGCGAGCAGTACTTC. Protein product: CASSGTGGEQYF.

This clonotype has more than one count but fewer than ten. The CDR3 DNA sequence: TGTGCCAGCAGCCAGAGGCCCTCCGGGACCACCGTTTACGAGCAGTACTTC. Protein sequence: CASSQRPSGTTVYEQYF. This sequence joins TRBV3-1 and TRBJ2-7; D is tentatively TRBD1 or TRBD2 (5 bases each). The CDR3 runs 17 residues. Per the germline V gene, CDR1 is LGHDT and CDR2 is YNNKEL (reference sequence). V lost 3 bases, J lost 4 bases, and 22 bases lay in between.

The chain has TRBV7-6 and TRBJ2-3, with D possibly matching TRBD1 (6 bases). Deletions cut 0 bases from V and 3 bases from J, with 10 bases between. Per the germline V gene, CDR1 is SGHVS and CDR2 is FNYEAQ. The CDR3 has 15 amino acids. The CDR3: CASSLAGTRTDTQYF. The CDR3 nucleotides are TGTGCCAGCAGCTTAGCAGGGACACGGACAGATACGCAGTATTTT.

This clonotype occurred a few times. The chain combines TRBV3-1 with TRBJ2-1; the D gene could be TRBD1 or TRBD2 (5 bases each). The end of the DNA aligns better with TRBJ2-7, so the J call may be wrong. Germline CDR1 LGHDT, CDR2 YNNKEL (reference sequence). The CDR3 spans 18 residues. The CDR3 reads CASSQESLGTGDSYEQYF. DNA of the CDR3: TGTGCCAGCAGCCAAGAATCTCTCGGGACGGGTGACTCCTACGAGCAGTACTTC.

This chain uses TRBV10-2 with TRBJ2-1, with D perhaps TRBD1 (5 bases). The CDR3 is made up of 15 amino acids. Trimming took off 8 bases at V and 0 bases at J, with 14 bases between the two ends. Germline CDR1 reads WSHSY; CDR2 reads SAAADI. The CDR3 sequence is CASGAGTSSYNEQFF. The CDR3, as DNA: TGCGCCAGCGGGGCCGGAACATCCTCCTACAATGAGCAGTTCTTC.

With regard to this clonotype: Compared with germline, one end of the junction differs, possibly owing to a read error. The V and J genes are TRBV12-3 or TRBV12-4 and TRBJ1-2; D unresolved. The CDR3 is 13 amino acids. CDR3 protein: CASSYQSNYGCTF. In nucleotides, the CDR3 is TGTGCCAGCAGTTACCAGTCTAACTATGGCTGCACCTTC.

V gene TRBV4-2 combines with J gene TRBJ2-5; 10 bases are a match to TRBD2. The J call may be incorrect, as the DNA end agrees better with TRBJ2-1. The CDR3 extends over 16 amino acids. CDR1 is LGHNA, CDR2 YNFKEQ, per germline. CDR3 sequence: CASSPGGAGGLNEQFF. The CDR3 DNA is TGTGCCAGCAGCCCAGGGGGAGCGGGGGGGTTAAATGAGCAGTTCTTC.

The V call is TRBV5-1, the J call TRBJ2-5; 7 bases are shared with TRBD1. Gene TRBJ2-1 matches the end of the DNA better, so the J call may be wrong. The CDR3 loop spans 14 amino acids. CDR1 SGHRS and CDR2 YFSETQ come from the germline V gene. The chain's CDR3 is CASSPTTGSNEQFF. The DNA of the CDR3 is TGCGCCAGCAGCCCAACGACAGGGAGCAATGAGCAGTTCTTC.

V and J are TRBV6-2 or TRBV6-3 and TRBJ2-3, with D possibly being TRBD2 (5 bases). Germline CDR1 MNHEY, CDR2 SVGEGT. The CDR3 has 16 residues. With 6 bases removed from V and 6 bases from J, the gap between germline ends came to 22 bases. The CDR3 spells CASSQVVISPGDTQYF. The CDR3 nucleotides read TGTGCCAGCAGCCAAGTGGTGATCTCCCCGGGGGATACGCAGTATTTT.

This clonotype turned up a few times. This chain connects TRBV7-2 to TRBJ1-6, with D possibly TRBD1 on 5 matching bases. Trimming stripped 1 base from V and 5 bases from J, with 15 bases between. Germline CDR1 SGHTA, CDR2 FQGNSA. The CDR3 is 17 residues long. The DNA of the CDR3 is TGTGCCAGCAGCTTAGTCCTGTCGAGGGGAAATAATTCACCCCTCCACTTT. Protein product: CASSLVLSRGNNSPLHF. The full variable domain, with the rest looked up from reference TRBV7-2 and TRBJ1-6, is GAGVSQSPSNKVTEKGKDVELRCDPISGHTALYWYRQSLGQGLEFLIYFQGNSAPDKSGLPSDRFSAERTGGSVSTLTIQRTQQEDSAVYLCASSLVLSRGNNSPLHFGNGTRLTVT.